This T cell receptor (beta chain) was recorded in a study of neurological immune-mediated disorders. Study results and limitations: Across subjects, no CDR3 amino acid sequence appeared in expanded clones of more than one subject, a finding that suggested private repertoires in all groups.

This clonotype was counted at least ten times. The antigen is unknown. From the 5' RACE reads, TCRdb called clonotypes with MiXCR, one entry per CDR3 protein. The data contain tens of thousands of distinct CDR3 sequences, around 14% of them singletons. V lost 4 bases and J lost 8, with 17 bases in between. The CDR3 covers 14 residues. Germline values: CDR1 LNHDA, CDR2 SQIVND (reference sequence). The J gene is TRBJ1-2, the V gene TRBV19, with TRBD1 as a possible D gene (5 bases). Source material: PBMCs. The clonotype originates from a man aged 70 or older in good health. The CDR3 loop reads CASSTGTPQGGYTF. CDR3 DNA: TGTGCCAGTAGTACCGGGACCCCCCAGGGCGGCTACACCTTC.